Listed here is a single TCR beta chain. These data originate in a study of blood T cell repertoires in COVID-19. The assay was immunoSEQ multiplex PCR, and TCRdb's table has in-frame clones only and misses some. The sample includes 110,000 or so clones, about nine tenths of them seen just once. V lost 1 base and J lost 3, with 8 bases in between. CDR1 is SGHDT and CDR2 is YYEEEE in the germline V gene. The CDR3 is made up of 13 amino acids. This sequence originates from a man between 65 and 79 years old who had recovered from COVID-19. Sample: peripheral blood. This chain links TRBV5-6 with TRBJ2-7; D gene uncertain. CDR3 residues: CASSLLAGYEQYF. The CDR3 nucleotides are TGTGCCAGCAGCTTGCTCGCAGGCTACGAGCAGTACTTC.